This TCR beta chain stems from a study of cytomegalovirus exposure and HLA in healthy donors. The protocol was immunoSEQ multiplex PCR, while the TCRdb copy is restricted to in-frame clones and leaves out a portion. The sample contains under 150,000 clones, almost 85% of which appear only once. Germline V CDR1 and CDR2: MDHEN, SYDVKM. Trimming removed 7 bases at V and 14 bases at J, with 20 bases between. This CDR3 region has 12 residues. The sequenced material came from PBMCs. The TCR comes from a woman aged 25 to 45 in good health and CMV-seronegative. V usage is TRBV28 and J usage is TRBJ1-2; no firm D call. Here the CDR3 reads CASTRGPANGTF. The CDR3 DNA is TGTGCCAGCACGAGAGGCCCGGCGAATGGTACCTTC.